Shown below are 14 T cell receptor beta chains from a single sample sequenced in a study of cytomegalovirus exposure and HLA in healthy donors. PCR employed 60 Vbeta and 13 Jbeta primers. The method was immunoSEQ multiplex PCR; TCRdb's version includes in-frame clones alone and lacks a portion of them. Among about 140,000 clones, 76% were seen once, and the ten largest hold 1.8%. The sequencing sample was made of PBMCs. Receptor source: a man aged 35 to 55 in good health and CMV-seronegative.

The chain combines TRBV29-1 with TRBJ2-3; TRBD1 matches 10 bases. This CDR3 contains 16 residues. From germline, CDR1 is SQVTM and CDR2 ANQGSEA. V gave up 7 bases and J gave up 0 bases; unmatched junction bases: 10. The CDR3 region is CSGRTGGVVSTDTQYF. The CDR3 DNA sequence: TGCAGCGGCCGGACAGGGGGGGTTGTTAGCACAGATACGCAGTATTTT.

V usage is TRBV2 and J usage is TRBJ2-6, with TRBD1 matching over 9 bases. The trim removed 7 bases at V and 0 bases at J, leaving 1 base unmatched. The length of the CDR3 is 15 residues. The germline gives CDR1 SNHLY, CDR2 FYNNEI. The CDR3 nucleotides are TGTGCCAGCAAGACAGGGGGCTCTGGGGCCAACGTCCTGACTTTC. The encoded protein is CASKTGGSGANVLTF.

A few counts support this clone. V is TRBV27 and J is TRBJ1-6, with TRBD1 matching over 9 bases. The CDR3 extends over 14 amino acids. Trimming removed 5 bases from V and 10 bases from J; junction bases left unmatched: 6. Germline values: CDR1 MNHEY, CDR2 SMNVEV (reference sequence). DNA for the CDR3: TGTGCCAGCAGTGCCCGGGACAGGGTCTCACCCCTCCACTTT. Its translation is CASSARDRVSPLHF.

This chain joins TRBV15 and TRBJ1-4; D unresolved. Deletions cut 0 bases from V and 8 bases from J, with 13 bases between. This CDR3 comprises 15 residues. CDR1 is LNHNV, CDR2 YYDKDF, per germline (reference sequence). CDR3 region: CATSRDFGEGEKLFF. CDR3 bases: TGTGCCACCAGCAGAGATTTCGGGGAAGGAGAAAAACTGTTTTTT.

The gene calls are TRBV28 and TRBJ1-2; 9 positions agree with TRBD1. Germline CDR1 MDHEN, CDR2 SYDVKM. Trimming removed 5 bases from V and 3 bases from J; junction bases left unmatched: 13. This CDR3 region has 17 residues. This CDR3 is CASSPWTGANEDYGYTF. Here the CDR3 DNA reads TGTGCCAGCAGTCCCTGGACAGGGGCCAACGAAGACTATGGCTACACCTTC.

The gene calls are TRBV5-1 and TRBJ2-3, with 12 bases aligning to TRBD2. The CDR3 loop spans 16 amino acids. V gave up 0 bases and J gave up 3 bases; unmatched junction bases: 2. Germline-derived CDR1 and CDR2 are SGHRS and YFSETQ. The chain's CDR3 is CASSLAGTSGTDTQYF. The CDR3 DNA reads as TGCGCCAGCAGCTTGGCGGGGACTAGCGGGACAGATACGCAGTATTTT.

This chain joins TRBV9 and TRBJ1-2; D might be TRBD1 (6 bases). The CDR3 loop spans 13 amino acids. The V gene lost 3 bases and the J gene lost 7 bases, with 13 bases spanning the gap. Germline loops: CDR1 SGDLS, CDR2 YYNGEE. The CDR3 nucleotides are TGTGCCAGCAGCGCGCAAACAGGGTTTGGCTACACCTTC. Amino acid sequence: CASSAQTGFGYTF.

On this clone itself: The CDR3 ends on some other residue instead of the conserved phenylalanine or tryptophan, so this is likely a read error. The chain has TRBV19 and TRBJ2-4, with a tentative D call TRBD1 (6 bases). Trimming stripped 3 bases from V and 7 bases from J, with 13 bases between. This CDR3 comprises 14 residues. Germline loops: CDR1 LNHDA, CDR2 SQIVND (reference sequence). This CDR3 is CASSIGAGDNIQYL. The CDR3 DNA reads TGTGCCAGTAGTATCGGGGCAGGGGACAACATTCAGTACCTC.

The chain joins TRBV30 to TRBJ1-2; D perhaps matches TRBD1 (5 bases). V shed 2 bases and J shed 0 bases, with 10 bases lying between them. This CDR3 is built from 14 residues. CDR1 and CDR2 from the germline V gene are GTSNPN and SVGIG (reference sequence). The CDR3 nucleotides are TGTGCCTGGAGTCCCGACAGCACTAACTATGGCTACACCTTC. Its protein is CAWSPDSTNYGYTF.

This chain connects TRBV11-2 to TRBJ2-1; maybe TRBD2 (5 bases). The V gene lost 0 bases and the J gene lost 10 bases, with 22 bases spanning the gap. The length of the CDR3 is 17 residues. Germline lookup yields CDR1 SGHAT and CDR2 FQNNGV. The chain's CDR3 is CASSLDEATYRRGEQFF. The CDR3 bases are TGTGCCAGCAGCTTAGATGAGGCGACCTACCGTAGAGGGGAGCAGTTCTTC.

CDR3 residues: CASSLLVAGGRQETQYF. The CDR3 DNA sequence: TGCGCCAGCAGTCTACTAGTGGCGGGGGGTCGTCAAGAGACCCAGTACTTC. V and J are TRBV4-1 and TRBJ2-5; 8 bases fit TRBD2. Germline trimming cut 6 bases from V and 2 bases from J; bases unmatched to any gene: 14. Germline V CDR1 and CDR2: MGHRA, YSYEKL. The CDR3 covers 17 residues.

The rearrangement links TRBV7-8 to TRBJ1-5, with D perhaps TRBD1 (6 bases). The germline gives CDR1 SGHVS, CDR2 FQNEAQ. This CDR3 has 15 amino acids. The germline V and J ends were trimmed by 5 bases and 7 bases, with 18 bases remaining between them. The CDR3 is CASSQDRGGWQPQHF. The CDR3, as DNA: TGTGCCAGCAGCCAGGATAGGGGGGGGTGGCAGCCCCAGCATTTT.

This clone was seen a handful of times. The chain links TRBV5-4 to TRBJ2-7, with 8 bases aligning to TRBD1. From germline, CDR1 is SGHNT and CDR2 YYREEE (reference sequence). The CDR3 runs 14 residues. The V segment lost 4 bases and the J segment 2 bases; nucleotides outside the gene matches: 5. The CDR3 spells CASSDGQGPYEQYF. The CDR3 DNA follows: TGTGCCAGCAGCGACGGACAGGGTCCCTACGAGCAGTACTTC.

This rearrangement joins TRBV25-1 to TRBJ1-6; 9 bases align to TRBD1. The germline V gene has CDR1 MGHDK and CDR2 SYGVNS. With V trimmed by 2 bases and J by 12 bases, 5 bases remained unmatched. There are 14 residues in the CDR3. The CDR3 DNA sequence: TGTGCCAGCAGTGAAATCCGGACAGGGGAACCCCTCCACTTT. Translating it yields CASSEIRTGEPLHF.